This TCR beta chain was recovered during a study of OX40 agonist ivuxolimab in advanced cancers. V was pared by 2 bases and J by 4 bases, with 15 bases between. Germline CDR1 and CDR2: SGHVS and FNYEAQ. The CDR3 is made up of 16 amino acids. Sequencing was performed with immunoSEQ multiplex PCR; in TCRdb, only in-frame clones are kept and a portion is missing. The sample lists 65,000 to 90,000 clones, more than 70% seen once, with less than 0.8% in the top ten. This sequence was found in an adult with an advanced solid tumor such as melanoma, head and neck, liver or kidney cancer. The sequenced sample was CD4+ or CD8+ T cells sorted from blood, obtained in a trial of the OX40 agonist ivuxolimab. The V and J genes are TRBV7-6 and TRBJ2-1; no definite D call. CDR3 DNA: TGTGCCAGCAGCTTATATTCTTCTTTTGGGTACAATGAGCAGTTCTTC. Translated, it gives CASSLYSSFGYNEQFF.